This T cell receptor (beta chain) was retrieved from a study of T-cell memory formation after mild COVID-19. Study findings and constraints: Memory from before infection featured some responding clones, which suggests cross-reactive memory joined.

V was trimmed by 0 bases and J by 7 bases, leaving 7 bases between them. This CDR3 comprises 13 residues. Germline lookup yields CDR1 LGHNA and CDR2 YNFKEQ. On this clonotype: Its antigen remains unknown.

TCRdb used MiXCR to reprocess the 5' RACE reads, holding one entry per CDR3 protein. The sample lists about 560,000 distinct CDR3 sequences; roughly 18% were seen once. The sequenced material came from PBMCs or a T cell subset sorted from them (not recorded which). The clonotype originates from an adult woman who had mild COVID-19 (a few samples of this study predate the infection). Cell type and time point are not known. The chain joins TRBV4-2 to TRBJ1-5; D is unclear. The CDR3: CASSQDLGQPQHF. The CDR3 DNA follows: TGTGCCAGCAGCCAAGATCTTGGCCAGCCCCAGCATTTT.